The clone carrying this TCR beta chain turned up a few times. What it recognizes is unknown. These data are taken from a study of T-cell memory formation after mild COVID-19. At the level of the study: TCR clusters mostly belonged to single donors. Study-wide points: Clones which contracted sat mainly in CM and EM if CD4+, and in EMRA if CD8+. Prior to infection, memory already included some responding clones, suggesting cross-reactive memory joined.

TCRdb re-analysed the 5' RACE reads in MiXCR, keeping a single row per CDR3 protein. The table includes fewer than 150,000 distinct CDR3 sequences, over 15% detected once. The V gene's germline CDR1 is MNHEY and CDR2 SVGAGI. The CDR3 extends over 14 amino acids. V was shortened by 5 bases and J by 6 bases, with 14 bases between the two germline ends. This TCR was recovered from a man younger than 35 who had mild COVID-19 (a few samples of this study predate the infection). Cell type and time point are not known. This chain links TRBV6-5 with TRBJ1-5, with a possible D match to TRBD1 (6 bases). Sequences were obtained from PBMCs or a T cell subset sorted from them (not recorded which). CDR3 bases: TGTGCCAGCAGTACTAACAGGGCGGGTCAGCCCCAGCATTTT. This encodes CASSTNRAGQPQHF.